The rows below give T cell receptor beta chains drawn from one sample of a study of early stage breast cancer tumors. TCRdb's table, derived via immunoSEQ multiplex PCR, lists solely in-frame clones and lacks some. The sample contains tens of thousands of clones, 70% to 80% of which appear only once. The specimen was blood. All receptors derive from a person aged 45 to 59 with breast cancer. CDR3s include the opening cysteine and the closing phenylalanine or tryptophan. D genes are given only for firm matches. Clone size is shown for a subset of rows, as once, few, many or a class of expanded clone.

abundance: -
v_gene: TRBV2
d_gene: -
j_gene: TRBJ2-2
CDR3aa: CASKIQPTGELFF
CDR3nt: TGTGCCAGCAAAATACAGCCCACCGGGGAGCTGTTTTTT

abundance: -
v_gene: TRBV5-1
d_gene: TRBD1
j_gene: TRBJ1-1
CDR3aa: CASSLGYLGDRRGAFF
CDR3nt: TGCGCCAGCAGCTTGGGTTATTTGGGGGACAGGAGAGGAGCTTTCTTT

abundance: -
v_gene: TRBV6-5
d_gene: -
j_gene: TRBJ1-2
CDR3aa: CASSYRGRGNGYTF
CDR3nt: TGTGCCAGCAGTTACCGAGGGCGGGGTAATGGCTACACCTTC

abundance: -
v_gene: TRBV23-1
d_gene: TRBD1
j_gene: TRBJ1-1
CDR3aa: CASSVAGGENTEAFF
CDR3nt: TGCGCCAGCAGTGTAGCAGGGGGCGAGAACACTGAAGCTTTCTTT

abundance: -
v_gene: TRBV9
d_gene: -
j_gene: TRBJ1-4
CDR3aa: CASSAGLVGEKLFF
CDR3nt: TGTGCCAGCAGCGCGGGATTAGTAGGTGAAAAACTGTTTTTT

abundance: -
v_gene: TRBV5-6
d_gene: -
j_gene: TRBJ1-6
CDR3aa: CASSLVRVGLNSPLHF
CDR3nt: TGTGCCAGCAGCTTGGTAAGGGTGGGACTCAATTCACCCCTCCACTTT

abundance: -
v_gene: TRBV2
d_gene: -
j_gene: TRBJ2-7
CDR3aa: CASSGTRSSYEQYF
CDR3nt: TGTGCCAGCAGCGGGACACGGAGCTCCTACGAGCAGTACTTC

abundance: -
v_gene: TRBV5-6
d_gene: TRBD2
j_gene: TRBJ2-5
CDR3aa: CASRTSGGFETQYF
CDR3nt: TGTGCCAGCCGAACATCGGGGGGATTCGAGACCCAGTACTTC

abundance: -
v_gene: TRBV12-5
d_gene: -
j_gene: TRBJ2-7
CDR3aa: CASGLEGGAYEQYF
CDR3nt: TGTGCTAGTGGTTTGGAGGGGGGGGCCTACGAGCAGTACTTC

abundance: -
v_gene: TRBV2
d_gene: TRBD2
j_gene: TRBJ2-1
CDR3aa: CASSELIAGVDEQFF
CDR3nt: TGTGCCAGCAGTGAATTAATAGCGGGGGTGGATGAGCAGTTCTTC

abundance: few
v_gene: TRBV28
d_gene: -
j_gene: TRBJ1-2
CDR3aa: CASQGLGGYTF
CDR3nt: TGTGCTTCACAGGGCCTGGGGGGCTACACCTTC

abundance: -
v_gene: TRBV18
d_gene: -
j_gene: TRBJ2-5
CDR3aa: CASSPSQLKETQYF
CDR3nt: TGTGCCAGCTCACCCTCCCAGTTGAAAGAGACCCAGTACTTC

abundance: -
v_gene: TRBV19
d_gene: TRBD1
j_gene: TRBJ1-1
CDR3aa: CATFQGAGDTEAFF
CDR3nt: TGTGCCACATTCCAGGGGGCGGGTGACACTGAAGCTTTCTTT

abundance: -
v_gene: TRBV4-3
d_gene: TRBD1
j_gene: TRBJ1-1
CDR3aa: CASSQVGGGGRNTEAFF
CDR3nt: TGCGCCAGCAGCCAAGTGGGAGGAGGGGGCCGGAACACTGAAGCTTTCTTT

abundance: -
v_gene: TRBV6-1
d_gene: -
j_gene: TRBJ2-3
CDR3aa: CASTMKDTHTQYF
CDR3nt: TGTGCCAGCACCATGAAGGACACCCATACGCAGTATTTT

abundance: few
v_gene: TRBV2
d_gene: -
j_gene: TRBJ2-2
CDR3aa: CASSEESGELFF
CDR3nt: TGTGCCAGCAGTGAGGAGTCCGGGGAGCTGTTTTTT

abundance: -
v_gene: TRBV2
d_gene: -
j_gene: TRBJ2-6
CDR3aa: CAGGKRTGAGANVLTF
CDR3nt: TGTGCCGGCGGGAAAAGGACTGGGGCTGGGGCCAACGTCCTGACTTTC

abundance: -
v_gene: TRBV7-8
d_gene: -
j_gene: TRBJ2-7
CDR3aa: CASSLYGENYEQYF
CDR3nt: TGTGCCAGCAGCTTATACGGGGAAAACTACGAGCAGTACTTC

abundance: -
v_gene: TRBV19
d_gene: -
j_gene: TRBJ2-7
CDR3aa: CASSRSGTPTYEQYF
CDR3nt: TGTGCCAGTAGTAGATCCGGGACACCCACCTACGAGCAGTACTTC

abundance: -
v_gene: TRBV6-4
d_gene: -
j_gene: TRBJ1-5
CDR3aa: CASSEGVGQPQHF
CDR3nt: TGTGCCAGCAGTGAAGGAGTTGGTCAGCCCCAGCATTTT

abundance: medium-sized
v_gene: TRBV7-9
d_gene: -
j_gene: TRBJ1-1
CDR3aa: CASSLFQGSEAFF
CDR3nt: TGTGCCAGCAGCTTGTTCCAGGGGAGTGAAGCTTTCTTT

abundance: -
v_gene: TRBV5-1
d_gene: TRBD2
j_gene: TRBJ2-2
CDR3aa: CASSLVGGTNTGELFF
CDR3nt: TGCGCCAGCAGCTTGGTGGGGGGGACGAACACCGGGGAGCTGTTTTTT

abundance: -
v_gene: TRBV10-2
d_gene: TRBD1
j_gene: TRBJ1-5
CDR3aa: CASSADRGYQPQHF
CDR3nt: TGCGCCAGCAGTGCGGACAGGGGATATCAGCCCCAGCATTTT

abundance: -
v_gene: TRBV9
d_gene: -
j_gene: TRBJ2-5
CDR3aa: CASSVGLGEEETQYF
CDR3nt: TGTGCCAGCAGCGTAGGGCTAGGGGAAGAAGAGACCCAGTACTTC

abundance: -
v_gene: TRBV6-6
d_gene: TRBD1
j_gene: TRBJ1-2
CDR3aa: CASTIAPGGGYGYTF
CDR3nt: TGTGCCAGCACCATAGCCCCAGGGGGTGGCTATGGCTACACCTTC

abundance: -
v_gene: TRBV18
d_gene: TRBD2
j_gene: TRBJ2-3
CDR3aa: CASSPPRAGADTQYF
CDR3nt: TGTGCCAGCTCACCACCCCGAGCGGGGGCAGATACGCAGTATTTT

abundance: -
v_gene: TRBV10-2
d_gene: -
j_gene: TRBJ1-1
CDR3aa: CASRAQGTEAFF
CDR3nt: TGCGCCAGCAGGGCGCAGGGGACTGAAGCTTTCTTT

abundance: -
v_gene: TRBV11-3
d_gene: -
j_gene: TRBJ1-2
CDR3aa: CASSSDGRGSYGYTF
CDR3nt: TGTGCCAGCAGCTCGGACGGCAGGGGTAGCTATGGCTACACCTTC

abundance: -
v_gene: TRBV25-1
d_gene: -
j_gene: TRBJ1-1
CDR3aa: CASSTNMNTEAFF
CDR3nt: TGTGCCAGCAGTACCAACATGAACACTGAAGCTTTCTTT

abundance: -
v_gene: TRBV7-9
d_gene: -
j_gene: TRBJ2-7
CDR3aa: CASSLEQGAQYF
CDR3nt: TGTGCCAGCAGCTTAGAACAGGGCGCGCAGTACTTC

abundance: few
v_gene: TRBV5-5
d_gene: -
j_gene: TRBJ1-6
CDR3aa: CASSLGGLNSPLHF
CDR3nt: TGTGCCAGCAGCTTGGGAGGGTTGAATTCACCCCTCCACTTT

abundance: once
v_gene: TRBV19
d_gene: TRBD1
j_gene: TRBJ1-4
CDR3aa: CASSDRDRGQKLFF
CDR3nt: TGTGCCAGTAGTGACCGGGACAGGGGACAAAAACTGTTTTTT

abundance: -
v_gene: TRBV19
d_gene: TRBD1
j_gene: TRBJ1-4
CDR3aa: CASRTGGGEKLFF
CDR3nt: TGTGCCAGTAGGACAGGGGGCGGAGAAAAACTGTTTTTT

abundance: -
v_gene: TRBV2
d_gene: TRBD1
j_gene: TRBJ1-5
CDR3aa: CASLRDRGGNQPQHF
CDR3nt: TGTGCCAGCCTTCGGGACAGGGGAGGCAATCAGCCCCAGCATTTT

abundance: -
v_gene: TRBV6-5
d_gene: -
j_gene: TRBJ1-1
CDR3aa: CASSYSTGNTEAFF
CDR3nt: TGTGCCAGCAGTTACTCGACAGGGAACACTGAAGCTTTCTTT

abundance: few
v_gene: TRBV29-1
d_gene: -
j_gene: TRBJ1-4
CDR3aa: CSVGATGEKLFF
CDR3nt: TGCAGCGTTGGAGCAACAGGGGAAAAACTGTTTTTT

abundance: once
v_gene: TRBV5-1
d_gene: TRBD2
j_gene: TRBJ2-7
CDR3aa: CASSPGTSGYEQYF
CDR3nt: TGCGCCAGCAGCCCAGGGACTAGCGGATACGAGCAGTACTTC

abundance: -
v_gene: TRBV11-2
d_gene: TRBD2
j_gene: TRBJ2-1
CDR3aa: CASSPSGGQSEQFF
CDR3nt: TGTGCCAGCAGCCCTAGCGGGGGACAAAGTGAGCAGTTCTTC

abundance: -
v_gene: TRBV5-1
d_gene: TRBD1
j_gene: TRBJ2-3
CDR3aa: CASSLEDRGTDTQYF
CDR3nt: TGCGCCAGCAGCTTGGAAGACAGGGGCACAGATACGCAGTATTTT

abundance: -
v_gene: TRBV28
d_gene: -
j_gene: TRBJ1-5
CDR3aa: CASSSPIRIFYYSNQPQHF
CDR3nt: TGTGCCAGCAGTTCCCCGATCCGAATATTCTACTATAGCAATCAGCCCCAGCATTTT

abundance: -
v_gene: TRBV6-1
d_gene: -
j_gene: TRBJ2-7
CDR3aa: CASSEVHISYEQYF
CDR3nt: TGTGCCAGCAGTGAAGTTCACATCTCCTACGAGCAGTACTTC

abundance: -
v_gene: TRBV11-3
d_gene: -
j_gene: TRBJ1-2
CDR3aa: CASSLDGTGIVYGYTF
CDR3nt: TGTGCCAGCAGCTTAGATGGTACAGGGATCGTCTATGGCTACACCTTC

abundance: -
v_gene: TRBV5-1
d_gene: -
j_gene: TRBJ1-5
CDR3aa: CASRPGTSSNQPQHF
CDR3nt: TGCGCCAGCAGGCCGGGGACATCTAGCAATCAGCCCCAGCATTTT

abundance: once
v_gene: TRBV7-8
d_gene: TRBD1
j_gene: TRBJ2-5
CDR3aa: CASSLRTGGAEETQYF
CDR3nt: TGTGCCAGCAGCTTGCGGACAGGGGGCGCGGAAGAGACCCAGTACTTC

abundance: once
v_gene: TRBV7-9
d_gene: -
j_gene: TRBJ2-2
CDR3aa: CASSFRTGELFF
CDR3nt: TGTGCCAGCAGCTTCAGGACCGGGGAGCTGTTTTTT

abundance: few
v_gene: TRBV30
d_gene: TRBD1
j_gene: TRBJ1-5
CDR3aa: CAWSRQGVEPQHF
CDR3nt: TGTGCCTGGAGTCGACAGGGGGTAGAGCCCCAGCATTTT

abundance: -
v_gene: TRBV9
d_gene: TRBD2
j_gene: TRBJ2-3
CDR3aa: CASSVSGSTDTQYF
CDR3nt: TGTGCCAGCAGCGTTAGCGGGAGTACAGATACGCAGTATTTT

abundance: -
v_gene: TRBV25-1
d_gene: -
j_gene: TRBJ1-2
CDR3aa: CASSEYSTGSDGYTF
CDR3nt: TGTGCCAGCAGTGAATATTCTACAGGGTCGGATGGCTACACCTTC

abundance: few
v_gene: TRBV2
d_gene: TRBD1
j_gene: TRBJ2-3
CDR3aa: CASSGQGSIGVQYF
CDR3nt: TGTGCCAGCAGTGGACAGGGAAGCATCGGGGTGCAGTATTTT

abundance: -
v_gene: TRBV11-2
d_gene: -
j_gene: TRBJ1-1
CDR3aa: CASSLTRGVTEAFF
CDR3nt: TGTGCCAGCAGCTTAACCCGGGGGGTTACTGAAGCTTTCTTT

abundance: -
v_gene: TRBV9
d_gene: -
j_gene: TRBJ2-1
CDR3aa: CASSVDPGINNEQFF
CDR3nt: TGTGCCAGCAGCGTAGACCCCGGTATAAACAATGAGCAGTTCTTC

abundance: -
v_gene: TRBV5-5
d_gene: TRBD1
j_gene: TRBJ2-2
CDR3aa: CASSLAGTGVTGELFF
CDR3nt: TGTGCCAGCAGCTTGGCCGGGACAGGGGTCACCGGGGAGCTGTTTTTT

abundance: -
v_gene: TRBV7-9
d_gene: -
j_gene: TRBJ2-3
CDR3aa: CAIGGDRVIDTQYF
CDR3nt: TGTGCCATCGGGGGGGACAGGGTTATAGATACGCAGTATTTT

abundance: -
v_gene: TRBV7-2
d_gene: -
j_gene: TRBJ1-2
CDR3aa: CASSHGGLGGYTF
CDR3nt: TGTGCCAGCAGCCACGGAGGTCTGGGAGGCTACACCTTC